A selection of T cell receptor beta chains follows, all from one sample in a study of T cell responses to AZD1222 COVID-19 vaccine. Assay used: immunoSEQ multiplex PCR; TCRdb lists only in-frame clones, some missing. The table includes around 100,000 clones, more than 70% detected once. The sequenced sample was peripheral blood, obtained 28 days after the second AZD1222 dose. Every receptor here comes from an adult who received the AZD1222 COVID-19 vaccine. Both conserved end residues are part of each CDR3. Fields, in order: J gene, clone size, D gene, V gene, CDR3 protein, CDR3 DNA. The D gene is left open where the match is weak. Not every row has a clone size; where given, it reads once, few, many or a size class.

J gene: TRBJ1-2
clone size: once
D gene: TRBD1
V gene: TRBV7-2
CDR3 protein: CASSSGQGRNYGYTF
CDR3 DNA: TGTGCCAGCAGCTCAGGACAGGGGAGGAACTATGGCTACACCTTC

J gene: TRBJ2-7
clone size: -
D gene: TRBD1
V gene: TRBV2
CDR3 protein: CAMRLGQREYEQYF
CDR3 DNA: TGTGCCATGAGGTTGGGACAGAGAGAGTACGAGCAGTACTTC

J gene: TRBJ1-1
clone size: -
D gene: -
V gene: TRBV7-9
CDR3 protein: CASSLQPSEAFF
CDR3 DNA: TGTGCCAGCAGCCTGCAGCCAAGTGAAGCTTTCTTT

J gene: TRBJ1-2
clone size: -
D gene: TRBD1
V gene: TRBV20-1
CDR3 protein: CSASPGQLWDGYTF
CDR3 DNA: TGCAGTGCTAGTCCGGGACAGCTATGGGATGGCTACACCTTC

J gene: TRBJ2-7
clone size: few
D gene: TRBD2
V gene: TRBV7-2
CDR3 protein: CASSYSGTSGGREQYF
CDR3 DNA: TGTGCCAGCAGCTACTCCGGGACTAGCGGGGGTCGGGAGCAGTACTTC

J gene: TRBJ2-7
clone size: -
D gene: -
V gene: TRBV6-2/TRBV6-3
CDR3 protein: CASSYGVGRAYEQYF
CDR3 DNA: TGTGCCAGCAGTTACGGAGTGGGCAGAGCCTACGAGCAGTACTTC

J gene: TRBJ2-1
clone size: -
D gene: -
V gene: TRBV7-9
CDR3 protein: CASSLAGSYNEQFF
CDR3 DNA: TGTGCCAGCAGCTTAGCAGGATCCTACAATGAGCAGTTCTTC

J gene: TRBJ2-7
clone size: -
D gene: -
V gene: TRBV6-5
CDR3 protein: CASRTGTVPYEQYF
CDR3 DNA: TGTGCCAGCAGAACCGGGACTGTTCCCTACGAGCAGTACTTC

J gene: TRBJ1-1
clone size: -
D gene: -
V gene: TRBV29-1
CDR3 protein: CSANRATDTEAFF
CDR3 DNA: TGCAGCGCCAACAGGGCCACAGACACTGAAGCTTTCTTT

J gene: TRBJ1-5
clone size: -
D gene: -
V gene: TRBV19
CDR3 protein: CASSPDGGSNQPQHF
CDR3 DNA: TGTGCCAGTAGCCCGGACGGTGGAAGCAATCAGCCCCAGCATTTT

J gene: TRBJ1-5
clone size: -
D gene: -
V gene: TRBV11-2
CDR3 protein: CASSLNPQQPQHF
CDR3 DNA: TGTGCCAGCAGCTTAAACCCCCAACAGCCCCAGCATTTT

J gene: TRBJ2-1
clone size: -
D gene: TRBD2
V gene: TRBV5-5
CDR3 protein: CASSLRLAGDYNEQFF
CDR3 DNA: TGTGCCAGCAGCTTGCGGCTAGCGGGGGACTACAATGAGCAGTTCTTC

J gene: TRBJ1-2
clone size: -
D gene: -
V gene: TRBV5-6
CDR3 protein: CASSLVNYGYTF
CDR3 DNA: TGTGCCAGCAGCTTGGTGAACTATGGCTACACCTTC

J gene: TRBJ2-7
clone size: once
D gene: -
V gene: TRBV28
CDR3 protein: CASSLPGSQSYEQYF
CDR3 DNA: TGTGCCAGCAGTTTACCGGGGAGCCAGTCCTACGAGCAGTACTTC

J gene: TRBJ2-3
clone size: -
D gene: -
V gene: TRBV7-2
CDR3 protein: CASSLPITDTQYF
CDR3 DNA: TGTGCCAGCAGCTTGCCGATTACAGATACGCAGTATTTT

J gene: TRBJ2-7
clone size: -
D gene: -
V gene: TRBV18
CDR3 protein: CASSPPVRSSYEQYF
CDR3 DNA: TGTGCCAGCTCACCACCGGTGAGGAGCTCCTACGAGCAGTACTTC

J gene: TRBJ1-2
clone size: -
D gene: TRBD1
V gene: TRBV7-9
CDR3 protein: CASSFAGQNYGYTF
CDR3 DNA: TGTGCCAGCAGCTTTGCGGGACAGAACTATGGCTACACCTTC

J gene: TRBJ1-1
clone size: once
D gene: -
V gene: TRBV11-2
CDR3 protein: CASSRGYGGSMEAFF
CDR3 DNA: TGTGCCAGCAGCAGAGGATACGGTGGTAGTATGGAAGCTTTCTTT

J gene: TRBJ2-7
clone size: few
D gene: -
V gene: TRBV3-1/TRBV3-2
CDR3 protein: CASSQGGVASYEQYF
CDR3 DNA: TGTGCCAGCAGCCAAGGGGGGGTTGCCTCCTACGAGCAGTACTTC

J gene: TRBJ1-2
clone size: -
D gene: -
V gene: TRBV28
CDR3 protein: CASSSQDLLRYGYTF
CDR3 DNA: TGTGCCAGCAGTTCCCAGGACCTGCTCCGCTATGGCTACACCTTC

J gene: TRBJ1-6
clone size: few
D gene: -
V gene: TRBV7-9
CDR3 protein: CASNSDVSAYNSPLHF
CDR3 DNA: TGTGCCAGCAACTCAGACGTCAGCGCCTATAATTCACCCCTCCACTTT

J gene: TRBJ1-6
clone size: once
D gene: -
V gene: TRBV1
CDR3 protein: CTSSQEGRQGRNSPLHF
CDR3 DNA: TGCACCAGCAGCCAAGAGGGGAGACAGGGGCGAAATTCACCCCTCCACTTT

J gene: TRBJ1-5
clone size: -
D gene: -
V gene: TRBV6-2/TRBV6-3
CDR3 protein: CASRPTGTNQPQHF
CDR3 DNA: TGTGCCAGCCGCCCAACAGGGACCAATCAGCCCCAGCATTTT

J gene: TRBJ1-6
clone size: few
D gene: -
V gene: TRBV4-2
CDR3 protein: CASSQVRYGIDSPLHF
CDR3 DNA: TGTGCCAGCAGCCAAGTCCGGTACGGTATTGATTCACCCCTCCACTTT

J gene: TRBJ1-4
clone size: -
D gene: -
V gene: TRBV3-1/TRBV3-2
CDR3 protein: CASSQGAGELEKLFF
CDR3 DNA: TGTGCCAGCAGCCAAGGGGCAGGGGAGCTAGAAAAACTGTTTTTT

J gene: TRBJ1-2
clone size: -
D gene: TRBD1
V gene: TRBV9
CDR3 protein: CASSDLTGGSGYGYTF
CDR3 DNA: TGTGCCAGCAGCGACTTAACAGGGGGCAGCGGCTATGGCTACACCTTC

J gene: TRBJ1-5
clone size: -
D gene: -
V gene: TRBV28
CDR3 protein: CASSSTHQPQHF
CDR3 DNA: TGTGCCAGCAGTAGTACCCATCAGCCCCAGCATTTT

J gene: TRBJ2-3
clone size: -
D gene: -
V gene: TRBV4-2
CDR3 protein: CASSQEVDTQYF
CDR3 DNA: TGTGCCAGCAGCCAGGAGGTAGATACGCAGTATTTT

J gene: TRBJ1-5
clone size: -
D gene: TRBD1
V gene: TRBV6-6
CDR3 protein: CASSKPTDRGNQPQHF
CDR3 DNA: TGTGCCAGCAGCAAACCGACGGACAGGGGGAATCAGCCCCAGCATTTT

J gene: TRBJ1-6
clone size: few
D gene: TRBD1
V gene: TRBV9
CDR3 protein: CASSPRDRDSPLHF
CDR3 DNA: TGTGCCAGCAGCCCCCGGGACAGGGACTCACCCCTCCACTTT

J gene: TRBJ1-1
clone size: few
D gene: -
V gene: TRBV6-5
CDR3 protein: CASSPGANTEAFF
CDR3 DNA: TGTGCCAGCAGTCCAGGGGCGAACACTGAAGCTTTCTTT

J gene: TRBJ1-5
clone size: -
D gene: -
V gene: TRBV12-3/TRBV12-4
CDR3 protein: CASSTSSLRPQHF
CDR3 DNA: TGTGCCAGCAGCACATCCTCGTTGAGGCCCCAGCATTTT

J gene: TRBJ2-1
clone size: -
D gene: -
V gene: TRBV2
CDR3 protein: CASSERGGAGNEQFF
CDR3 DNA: TGTGCCAGCAGTGAACGTGGCGGGGCTGGAAATGAGCAGTTCTTC

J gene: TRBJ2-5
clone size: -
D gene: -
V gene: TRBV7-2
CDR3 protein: CASSGGSGETQYF
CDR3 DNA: TGTGCCAGCAGCGGGGGGTCGGGAGAGACCCAGTACTTC

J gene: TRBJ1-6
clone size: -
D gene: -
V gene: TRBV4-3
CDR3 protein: CASSQDAGEGSPLHF
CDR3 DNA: TGCGCCAGCAGCCAAGATGCAGGGGAGGGATCACCCCTCCACTTT

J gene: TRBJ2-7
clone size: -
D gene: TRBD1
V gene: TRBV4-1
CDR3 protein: CASSYTRDRLSYEQYF
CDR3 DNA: TGCGCCAGCAGCTATACTCGGGACAGGCTTTCCTACGAGCAGTACTTC

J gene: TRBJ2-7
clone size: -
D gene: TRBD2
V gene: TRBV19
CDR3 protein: CASSPHLGGYEQYF
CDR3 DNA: TGTGCCAGTAGTCCCCACTTGGGGGGGTACGAGCAGTACTTC

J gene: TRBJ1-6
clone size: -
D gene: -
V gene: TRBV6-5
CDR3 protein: CASSYSDPGHPSPLHF
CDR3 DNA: TGTGCCAGCAGTTACTCGGACCCGGGACACCCTTCACCCCTCCACTTT

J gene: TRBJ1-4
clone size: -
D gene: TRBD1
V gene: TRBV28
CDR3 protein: CASSGQDPPSLNEKLFF
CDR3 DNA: TGTGCCAGCAGTGGACAGGATCCCCCCTCGTTAAATGAAAAACTGTTTTTT

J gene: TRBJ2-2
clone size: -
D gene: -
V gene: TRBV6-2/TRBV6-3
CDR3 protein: CASSWVGGNTGELFF
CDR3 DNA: TGTGCCAGCAGCTGGGTCGGGGGTAACACCGGGGAGCTGTTTTTT

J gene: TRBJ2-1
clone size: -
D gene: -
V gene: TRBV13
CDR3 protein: CASSRDRNNEQFF
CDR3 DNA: TGTGCCAGCAGCCGAGATCGGAACAATGAGCAGTTCTTC

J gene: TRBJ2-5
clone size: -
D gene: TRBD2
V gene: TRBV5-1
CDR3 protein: CASSTQQRGGLGTQYF
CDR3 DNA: TGCGCCAGCAGCACCCAACAGCGGGGGGGTCTTGGGACCCAGTACTTC

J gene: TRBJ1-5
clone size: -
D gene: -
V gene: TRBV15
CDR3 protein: CATSTQTGGGVSQHF
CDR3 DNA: TGTGCCACCAGCACCCAGACCGGGGGTGGGGTCTCCCAGCATTTT

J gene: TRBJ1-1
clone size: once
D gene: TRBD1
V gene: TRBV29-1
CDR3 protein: CSVDRQGAEAFF
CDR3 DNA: TGCAGCGTTGATAGGCAGGGGGCTGAAGCTTTCTTT

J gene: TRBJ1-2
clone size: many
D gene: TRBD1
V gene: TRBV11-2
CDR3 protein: CASSSRQGLGEYGYTF
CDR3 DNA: TGTGCCAGCAGCTCTAGACAGGGCCTTGGGGAATATGGCTACACCTTC

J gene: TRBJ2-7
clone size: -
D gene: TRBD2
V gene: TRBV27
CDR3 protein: CASSVAGGPYEQYF
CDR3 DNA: TGTGCCAGCAGTGTAGCGGGGGGTCCCTACGAGCAGTACTTC

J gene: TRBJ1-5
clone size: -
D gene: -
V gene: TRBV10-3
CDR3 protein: CAISGSNQPQHF
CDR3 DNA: TGTGCCATCTCAGGTAGCAATCAGCCCCAGCATTTT

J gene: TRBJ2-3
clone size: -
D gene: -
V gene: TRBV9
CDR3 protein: CASSVSTDTQYF
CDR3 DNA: TGTGCCAGCAGCGTATCTACAGATACGCAGTATTTT

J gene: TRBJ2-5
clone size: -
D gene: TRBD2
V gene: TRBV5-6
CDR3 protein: CASSPGTSGVAAQYF
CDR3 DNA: TGTGCCAGCAGCCCCGGGACTAGCGGGGTTGCGGCCCAGTACTTC

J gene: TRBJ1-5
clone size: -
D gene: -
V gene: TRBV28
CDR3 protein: CASIPRGSEGQPQHF
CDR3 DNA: TGTGCCAGCATCCCAAGGGGGAGTGAGGGTCAGCCCCAGCATTTT

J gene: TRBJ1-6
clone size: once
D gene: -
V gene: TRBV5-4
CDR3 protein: CASSLDRDPSYNSPLHF
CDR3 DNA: TGTGCCAGCAGCTTGGATCGGGATCCCTCCTATAATTCACCCCTCCACTTT

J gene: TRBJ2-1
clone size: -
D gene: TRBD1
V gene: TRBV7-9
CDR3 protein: CASSLGDRDLYNEQFF
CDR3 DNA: TGTGCCAGCAGCTTAGGGGACAGGGACCTCTACAATGAGCAGTTCTTC

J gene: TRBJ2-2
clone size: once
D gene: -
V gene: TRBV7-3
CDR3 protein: CASSLRSGAVNTGELFF
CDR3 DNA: TGTGCCAGCAGCTTAAGATCGGGGGCCGTGAACACCGGGGAGCTGTTTTTT

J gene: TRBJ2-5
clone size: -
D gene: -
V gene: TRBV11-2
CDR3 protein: CASSLYIGSQETQYF
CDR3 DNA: TGTGCCAGCAGCTTATATATCGGTTCTCAAGAGACCCAGTACTTC

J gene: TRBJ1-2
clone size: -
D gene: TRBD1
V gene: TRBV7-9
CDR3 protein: CASSNGQGDGYTF
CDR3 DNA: TGTGCCAGCAGCAACGGACAGGGCGATGGCTACACCTTC

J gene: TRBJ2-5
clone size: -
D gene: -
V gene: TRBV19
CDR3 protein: CASSNSEQETQYF
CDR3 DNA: TGTGCCAGTAGTAACTCAGAACAAGAGACCCAGTACTTC